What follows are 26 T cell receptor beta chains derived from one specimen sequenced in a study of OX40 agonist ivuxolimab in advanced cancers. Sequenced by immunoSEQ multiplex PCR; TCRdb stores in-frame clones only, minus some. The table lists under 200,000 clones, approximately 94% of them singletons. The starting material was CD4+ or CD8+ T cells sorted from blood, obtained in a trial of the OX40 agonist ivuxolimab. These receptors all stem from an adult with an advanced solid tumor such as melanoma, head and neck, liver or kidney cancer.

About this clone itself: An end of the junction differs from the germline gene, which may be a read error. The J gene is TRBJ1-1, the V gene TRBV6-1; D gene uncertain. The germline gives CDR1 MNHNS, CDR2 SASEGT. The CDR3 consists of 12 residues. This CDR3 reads CANSESYTEAFF. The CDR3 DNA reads TGTGCCAACAGTGAATCGTATACTGAAGCTTTCTTT.

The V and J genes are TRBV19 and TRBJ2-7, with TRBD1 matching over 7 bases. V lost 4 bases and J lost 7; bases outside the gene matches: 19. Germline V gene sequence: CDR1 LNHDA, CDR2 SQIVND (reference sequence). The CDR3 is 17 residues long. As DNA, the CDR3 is TGTGCCAGTAGTAATACCCCAATGGACAGGCCGGCCGAGGAGCAGTACTTC. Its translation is CASSNTPMDRPAEEQYF.

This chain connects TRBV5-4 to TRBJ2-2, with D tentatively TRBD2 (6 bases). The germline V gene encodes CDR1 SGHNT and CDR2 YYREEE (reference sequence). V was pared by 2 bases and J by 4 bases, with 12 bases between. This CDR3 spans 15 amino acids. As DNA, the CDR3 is TGTGCCAGCAGCTTAAGTCTAGCGCGCACCGGGGAGCTGTTTTTT. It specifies CASSLSLARTGELFF.

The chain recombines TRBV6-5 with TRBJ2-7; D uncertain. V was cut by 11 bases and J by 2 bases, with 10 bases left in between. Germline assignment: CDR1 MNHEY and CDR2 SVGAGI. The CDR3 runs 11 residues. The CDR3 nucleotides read TGTGCCTGTGGCGGTACCTACGAGCAGTACTTC. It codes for CACGGTYEQYF.

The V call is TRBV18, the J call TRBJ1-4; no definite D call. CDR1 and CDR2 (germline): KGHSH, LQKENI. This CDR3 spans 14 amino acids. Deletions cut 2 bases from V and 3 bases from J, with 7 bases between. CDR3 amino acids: CASSPTASNEKLFF. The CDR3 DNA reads TGTGCCAGCTCACCAACGGCCTCTAATGAAAAACTGTTTTTT.

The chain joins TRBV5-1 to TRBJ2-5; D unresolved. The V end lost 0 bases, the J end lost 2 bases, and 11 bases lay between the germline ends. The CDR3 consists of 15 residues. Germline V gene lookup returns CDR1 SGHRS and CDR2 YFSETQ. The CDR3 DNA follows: TGCGCCAGCAGCTTGGGGCAGAGCCTACAAGAGACCCAGTACTTC. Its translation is CASSLGQSLQETQYF.

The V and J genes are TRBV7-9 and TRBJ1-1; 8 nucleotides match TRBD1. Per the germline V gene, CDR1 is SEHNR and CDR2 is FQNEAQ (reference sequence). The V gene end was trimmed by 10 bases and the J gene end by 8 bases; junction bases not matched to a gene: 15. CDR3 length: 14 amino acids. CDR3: CATQSPGQGHEAFF. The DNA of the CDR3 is TGTGCCACCCAGAGCCCAGGACAGGGTCACGAAGCTTTCTTT.

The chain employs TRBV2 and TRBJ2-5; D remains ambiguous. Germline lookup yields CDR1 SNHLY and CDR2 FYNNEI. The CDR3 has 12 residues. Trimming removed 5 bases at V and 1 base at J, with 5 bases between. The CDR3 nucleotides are TGTGCCAGCAGTCTAGGCCAAGAGACCCAGTACTTC. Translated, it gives CASSLGQETQYF.

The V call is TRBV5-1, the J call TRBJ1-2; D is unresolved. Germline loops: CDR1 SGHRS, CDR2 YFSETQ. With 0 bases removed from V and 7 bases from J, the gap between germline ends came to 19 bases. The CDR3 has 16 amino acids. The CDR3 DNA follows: TGCGCCAGCAGCTTGGGGCCCGTGGGCGTGGGAGGTGGCTACACCTTC. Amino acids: CASSLGPVGVGGGYTF.

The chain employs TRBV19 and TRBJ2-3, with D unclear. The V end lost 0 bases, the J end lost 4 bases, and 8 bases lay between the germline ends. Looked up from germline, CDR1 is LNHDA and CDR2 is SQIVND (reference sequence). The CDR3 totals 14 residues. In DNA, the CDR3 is TGTGCCAGTAGTATAGACGGGCCGCCAGATACGCAGTATTTT. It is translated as CASSIDGPPDTQYF.

CDR3 in amino acids: CASSHRDRGNGYTF. DNA for the CDR3: TGCGCCAGCAGCCACAGGGACAGGGGAAATGGCTACACCTTC. The chain carries TRBV4-3 and TRBJ1-2, with TRBD1 matching 10 bases. V shed 3 bases and J 6 bases; nucleotides not matched to a gene: 4. The CDR3 extends over 14 amino acids. Per the germline V gene, CDR1 is LGHNA and CDR2 is YSLEER.

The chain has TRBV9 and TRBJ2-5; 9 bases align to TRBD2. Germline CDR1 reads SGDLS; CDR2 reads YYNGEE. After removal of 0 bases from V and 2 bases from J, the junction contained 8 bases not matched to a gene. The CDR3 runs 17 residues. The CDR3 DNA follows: TGTGCCAGCAGCGTAGGAGCGGTAGCGGGAGATCAAGAGACCCAGTACTTC. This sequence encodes CASSVGAVAGDQETQYF.

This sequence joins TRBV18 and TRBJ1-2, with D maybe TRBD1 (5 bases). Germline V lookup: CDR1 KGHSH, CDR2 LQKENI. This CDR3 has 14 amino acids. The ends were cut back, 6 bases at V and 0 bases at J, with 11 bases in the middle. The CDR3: CASSGTEANYGYTF. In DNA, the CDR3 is TGTGCCAGCTCGGGGACGGAAGCTAACTATGGCTACACCTTC.

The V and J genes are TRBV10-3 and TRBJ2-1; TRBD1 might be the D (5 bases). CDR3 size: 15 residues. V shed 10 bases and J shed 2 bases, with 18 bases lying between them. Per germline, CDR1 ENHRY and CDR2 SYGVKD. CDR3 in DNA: TGTGCCACAAGGGGATCGGCAAGCCCCTACAATGAGCAGTTCTTC. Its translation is CATRGSASPYNEQFF.

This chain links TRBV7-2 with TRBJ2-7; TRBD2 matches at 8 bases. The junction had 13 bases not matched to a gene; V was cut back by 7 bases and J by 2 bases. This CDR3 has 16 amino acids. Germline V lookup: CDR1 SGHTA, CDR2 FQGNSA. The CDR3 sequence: CASTGGAGGLTYEQYF. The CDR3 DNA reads TGTGCCAGCACCGGCGGGGCGGGAGGCCTGACCTACGAGCAGTACTTC.

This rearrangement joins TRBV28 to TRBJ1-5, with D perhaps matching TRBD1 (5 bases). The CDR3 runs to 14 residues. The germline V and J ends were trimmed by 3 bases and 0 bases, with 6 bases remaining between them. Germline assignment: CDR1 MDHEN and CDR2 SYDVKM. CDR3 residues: CASSFGASNQPQHF. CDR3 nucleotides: TGTGCCAGCAGTTTTGGGGCTAGCAATCAGCCCCAGCATTTT.

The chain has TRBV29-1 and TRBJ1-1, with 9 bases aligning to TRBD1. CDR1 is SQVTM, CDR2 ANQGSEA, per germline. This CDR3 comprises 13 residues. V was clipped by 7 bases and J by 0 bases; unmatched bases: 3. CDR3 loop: CSADRGMNTEAFF. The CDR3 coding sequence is TGCAGCGCGGACAGGGGAATGAACACTGAAGCTTTCTTT. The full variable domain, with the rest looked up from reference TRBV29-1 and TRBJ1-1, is SAVISQKPSRDICQRGTSLTIQCQVDSQVTMMFWYRQQPGQSLTLIATANQGSEATYESGFVIDKFPISRPNLTFSTLTVSNMSPEDSSIYLCSADRGMNTEAFFGQGTRLTVV.

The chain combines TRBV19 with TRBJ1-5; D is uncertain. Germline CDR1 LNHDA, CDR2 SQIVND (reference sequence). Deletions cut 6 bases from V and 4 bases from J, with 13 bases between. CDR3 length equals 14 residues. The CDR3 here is CASSTSFVNQPQHF. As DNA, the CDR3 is TGTGCCAGTAGCACGTCTTTCGTAAATCAGCCCCAGCATTTT.

In DNA form, the CDR3 reads TGTGCCAGCAGTTTAAGACAGGTAAATCAGCCCCAGCATTTT. This encodes CASSLRQVNQPQHF. The chain recombines TRBV28 with TRBJ1-5; maybe TRBD1 (6 bases). CDR1 MDHEN and CDR2 SYDVKM come from the germline V gene. V lost 2 bases and J lost 4, with 9 bases in between. There are 14 residues in the CDR3.

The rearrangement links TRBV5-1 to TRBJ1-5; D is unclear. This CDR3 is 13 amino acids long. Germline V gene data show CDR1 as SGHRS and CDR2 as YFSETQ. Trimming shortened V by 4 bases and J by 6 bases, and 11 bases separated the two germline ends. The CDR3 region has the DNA TGCGCCAGCAGCCTAAACCCTGGTCAGCCCCAGCATTTT. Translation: CASSLNPGQPQHF.

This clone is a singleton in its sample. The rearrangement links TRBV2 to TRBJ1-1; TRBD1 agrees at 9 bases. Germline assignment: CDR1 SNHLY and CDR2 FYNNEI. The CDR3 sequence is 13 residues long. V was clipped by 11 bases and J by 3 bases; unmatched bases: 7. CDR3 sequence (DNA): TGTGCCTTGGACAGGGGCGAGGACACTGAAGCTTTCTTT. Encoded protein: CALDRGEDTEAFF.

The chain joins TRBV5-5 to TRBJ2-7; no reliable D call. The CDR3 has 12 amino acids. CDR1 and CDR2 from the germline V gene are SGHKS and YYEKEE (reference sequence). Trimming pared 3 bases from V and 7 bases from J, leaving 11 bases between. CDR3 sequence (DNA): TGTGCCAGCAGCTGGGCGGTGGGGGAGCAGTACTTC. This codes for CASSWAVGEQYF.

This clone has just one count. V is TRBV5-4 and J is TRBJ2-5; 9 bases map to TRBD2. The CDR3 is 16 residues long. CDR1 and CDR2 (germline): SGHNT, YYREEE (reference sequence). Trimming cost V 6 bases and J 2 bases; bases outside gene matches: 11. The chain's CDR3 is CASNKYSGGPQETQYF. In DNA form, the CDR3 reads TGTGCCAGCAATAAATATAGCGGGGGTCCGCAAGAGACCCAGTACTTC.

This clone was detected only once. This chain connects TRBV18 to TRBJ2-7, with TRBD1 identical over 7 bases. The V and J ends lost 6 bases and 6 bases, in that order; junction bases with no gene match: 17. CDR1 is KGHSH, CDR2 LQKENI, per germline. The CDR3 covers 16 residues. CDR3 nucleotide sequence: TGTGCCAGCTCTCCTCACCCGGGACAGAGTTCCCCCGAGCAGTACTTC. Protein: CASSPHPGQSSPEQYF.

The CDR3, as DNA: TGTGCCAGCAACCCGCACAGGGCTAAGAACACTGAAGCTTTCTTT. This gives the protein CASNPHRAKNTEAFF. The chain employs TRBV7-8 and TRBJ1-1; a weak D match, TRBD1 (6 bases). This CDR3 region has 15 residues. Trimming cost V 7 bases and J 1 base, with 16 bases left between them. Germline assignment: CDR1 SGHVS and CDR2 FQNEAQ.

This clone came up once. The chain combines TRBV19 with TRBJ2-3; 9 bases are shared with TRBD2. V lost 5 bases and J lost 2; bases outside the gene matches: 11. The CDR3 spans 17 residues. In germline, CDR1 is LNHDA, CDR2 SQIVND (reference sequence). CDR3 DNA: TGTGCCAGTAGTCCCGGCCTAGCGGGGAGCTACACAGATACGCAGTATTTT. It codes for CASSPGLAGSYTDTQYF. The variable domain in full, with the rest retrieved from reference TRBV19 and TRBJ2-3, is DGGITQSPKYLFRKEGQNVTLSCEQNLNHDAMYWYRQDPGQGLRLIYYSQIVNDFQKGDIAEGYSVSREKKESFPLTVTSAQKNPTAFYLCASSPGLAGSYTDTQYFGPGTRLTVL.